The T cell receptor beta chain described here comes from a study of blood T cell repertoires in COVID-19. Study details: The study drew acute and convalescent COVID-19 samples from the United States, Italy and Spain.

The data were produced by immunoSEQ multiplex PCR, yet TCRdb's version contains in-frame clones alone and is incomplete. The sample includes about 210,000 clones, around 89% of them seen just once. The participants were between about 18 and 89 years old and came from about two dozen US areas. Cohorts were assigned according to the clinical history that participants reported. In Cohort 3, a recovered donor had either two negative PCRs, clearance, or symptom resolution. Germline CDR1 reads SQVTM; CDR2 reads ANQGSEA. With V trimmed by 6 bases and J by 6 bases, 4 bases remained unmatched. The CDR3 has 13 amino acids.

The sample comprised PBMCs or T cells enriched from blood (not recorded which). The chain employs TRBV29-1 and TRBJ1-6; 8 bases agree with TRBD1. This receptor was taken from a man between 25 and 39 years old who had recovered from COVID-19. The CDR3 nucleotides read TGCAGCGTGAGGACAGGGATTAATTCACCCCTCCACTTT. As protein: CSVRTGINSPLHF. Using reference TRBV29-1 and TRBJ1-6 for the parts outside the CDR3, the full variable domain is SAVISQKPSRDICQRGTSLTIQCQVDSQVTMMFWYRQQPGQSLTLIATANQGSEATYESGFVIDKFPISRPNLTFSTLTVSNMSPEDSSIYLCSVRTGINSPLHFGNGTRLTVT.